One sample yielded the 24 T cell receptor beta chains listed below, sequenced in a study of cytomegalovirus exposure and HLA in healthy donors. Profiling relied on immunoSEQ multiplex PCR, and the TCRdb table lists in-frame clones only, not all of them. The sample gives 90,000 or so clones, around 84% of which show up once; 20% is in the top ten. Sequencing used PBMCs. Receptors were obtained from a man aged 18 to 29 in good health and CMV-seropositive.

The V gene is TRBV28, the J gene TRBJ2-3; the D is unclear. The germline V gene encodes CDR1 MDHEN and CDR2 SYDVKM. The V end lost 8 bases, the J end lost 8 bases, and 8 bases lay between the germline ends. This CDR3 comprises 10 residues. CDR3 DNA sequence: TGTGCCAGCGGTACGGTTACGCAGTATTTT. Its protein product is CASGTVTQYF.

The chain joins TRBV2 to TRBJ2-1, with TRBD2 as a possible D gene (5 bases). CDR1 and CDR2 from the germline V gene are SNHLY and FYNNEI. Trimming pared 2 bases from V and 1 base from J, leaving 9 bases between. The CDR3 length is 15 residues. The CDR3 nucleotides are TGTGCCAGCAGTGAATTCCCGGGATCCTACAATGAGCAGTTCTTC. Its translation: CASSEFPGSYNEQFF.

The chain uses TRBV7-9 and TRBJ1-4; no definite D call. Trimming shortened V by 8 bases and J by 3 bases, and 13 bases separated the two germline ends. Germline loops: CDR1 SEHNR, CDR2 FQNEAQ (reference sequence). The CDR3 has 14 amino acids. CDR3 DNA: TGTGCCAGCGGGCCTCAAATGGCTAATGAAAAACTGTTTTTT. Amino acid sequence: CASGPQMANEKLFF.

The chain joins TRBV2 to TRBJ1-1; D unclear. Germline CDR1 SNHLY, CDR2 FYNNEI. The CDR3 totals 12 residues. The V and J ends lost 11 bases and 1 base respectively, with 11 bases between them. CDR3 sequence (DNA): TGTGCCGCCCTGGAGGGGAACACTGAAGCTTTCTTT. Its translation is CAALEGNTEAFF.

This clone was seen once. The V gene is TRBV4-1, the J gene TRBJ2-7, with 10 bases identical to TRBD2. The germline V gene has CDR1 MGHRA and CDR2 YSYEKL. The CDR3 extends over 15 amino acids. V shed 2 bases and J 3 bases; nucleotides not matched to a gene: 4. CDR3: CASSQTAGGGYEQYF. The CDR3 DNA reads as TGCGCCAGCAGCCAAACAGCGGGAGGGGGCTACGAGCAGTACTTC.

V usage is TRBV10-3 and J usage is TRBJ2-7, with 8 nucleotides matching TRBD1. CDR1 is ENHRY, CDR2 SYGVKD, per germline. The CDR3 contains 13 residues. V was clipped by 11 bases and J by 7 bases; unmatched bases: 13. CDR3 DNA sequence: TGTGCCGCCTCACCGGACAGGGCGGGGGAGCAGTACGTC. Translating gives CAASPDRAGEQYV.

The J gene is TRBJ2-2, the V gene TRBV6-4; the D gene is possibly TRBD1 (6 bases). The CDR3 has 14 residues. The V end lost 6 bases, the J end lost 4 bases, and 12 bases lay between the germline ends. Per germline, CDR1 MRHNA and CDR2 SNTAGT. This CDR3 is CASSRTGLTGELFF. The CDR3 region has the DNA TGTGCCAGCAGCCGTACAGGGCTCACCGGGGAGCTGTTTTTT.

The CDR3 bases are TGTGCCAGCTCACGGACAGGGGATGACGAGCAGTACTTC. Its protein product is CASSRTGDDEQYF. The V call is TRBV18, the J call TRBJ2-7; 9 positions agree with TRBD1. The trim removed 4 bases at V and 5 bases at J, leaving 3 bases unmatched. The CDR3 length is 13 residues. Germline lookup yields CDR1 KGHSH and CDR2 LQKENI.

The V gene is TRBV28, the J gene TRBJ2-3; TRBD2 agrees at 8 bases. The CDR3 is made up of 17 amino acids. Germline V CDR1 and CDR2: MDHEN, SYDVKM. J gave up 1 base and V 6 bases, and 12 bases lay outside the gene matches. CDR3 nucleotides: TGTGCCAGCAGCTCTACGACGGGAGGGGAACGCACAGATACGCAGTATTTT. Its translation is CASSSTTGGERTDTQYF.

In this sample, this clone turned up once. The V gene is TRBV7-6, the J gene TRBJ2-5; 7 bases map to TRBD1. V trimming: 9 bases; J trimming: 3 bases; junction bases outside the gene matches: 13. This CDR3 is built from 15 residues. The germline CDR1 and CDR2 sequences are SGHVS and FNYEAQ. The CDR3 sequence: CASSPGQLIKETQYF. The CDR3 DNA reads as TGTGCCAGTTCTCCGGGACAGCTGATTAAAGAGACCCAGTACTTC.

The rearrangement links TRBV7-9 to TRBJ1-4; a possible D gene is TRBD1 (6 bases). The germline V gene encodes CDR1 SEHNR and CDR2 FQNEAQ (reference sequence). This CDR3 region has 15 residues. The V and J ends lost 5 bases and 5 bases respectively, with 15 bases between them. The CDR3 DNA sequence: TGTGCCAGCAGCCCAAACAGGGCAGGAAATGAAAAACTGTTTTTT. This gives the protein CASSPNRAGNEKLFF.

This clone has just a few counts. V gene TRBV5-1 combines with J gene TRBJ1-5; TRBD1 is a possible D gene (6 bases). The CDR3 is 13 residues long. Germline lookup yields CDR1 SGHRS and CDR2 YFSETQ. With 0 bases removed from V and 6 bases from J, the gap between germline ends came to 7 bases. CDR3 nucleotide sequence: TGCGCCAGCAGCTTGGACAGGGCTCAGCCCCAGCATTTT. Translating gives CASSLDRAQPQHF.

The chain joins TRBV6-5 to TRBJ2-7; D possibly corresponds to TRBD1 (6 bases). The CDR3 is 13 residues long. Trimming left V 6 bases short and J 0 bases short, with 9 bases between. Germline V lookup: CDR1 MNHEY, CDR2 SVGAGI. The CDR3 DNA follows: TGTGCCAGCAGATGGACAGACTCCTACGAGCAGTACTTC. Amino acid sequence: CASRWTDSYEQYF.

V gene TRBV29-1 combines with J gene TRBJ2-1; 8 bases fit TRBD2. V shed 3 bases and J 6 bases; nucleotides not matched to a gene: 7. CDR1 is SQVTM and CDR2 is ANQGSEA in the germline V gene. CDR3 length: 14 amino acids. CDR3 sequence (DNA): TGCAGCGTTGATTCCGGGAGGGCTGTCAATGAGCAGTTCTTC. Protein: CSVDSGRAVNEQFF.

The chain links TRBV2 to TRBJ2-3; 10 positions match TRBD2. Germline CDR1 SNHLY, CDR2 FYNNEI. There are 16 residues in the CDR3. J gave up 4 bases and V 0 bases, and 4 bases lay outside the gene matches. Here the CDR3 reads CASSEAGGLAPDTQYF. The CDR3 DNA follows: TGTGCCAGCAGTGAAGCGGGGGGACTAGCGCCAGATACGCAGTATTTT.

The sample holds a few counts of this clone. The CDR3 region is CASSQGVAGHSYNEQFF. The CDR3, as DNA: TGTGCCAGCAGCCAAGGAGTAGCGGGGCACTCCTACAATGAGCAGTTCTTC. The V and J genes are TRBV4-2 and TRBJ2-1; 8 bases match TRBD2. The junction had 5 bases not matched to a gene; V was cut back by 1 base and J by 0 bases. Looked up from germline, CDR1 is LGHNA and CDR2 is YNFKEQ. This CDR3 is built from 17 residues.

The rearrangement uses TRBV11-3 and TRBJ2-5; 9 bases align to TRBD1. With V trimmed by 6 bases and J by 5 bases, 13 bases remained unmatched. The germline CDR1 and CDR2 sequences are SGHNT and YENEEA. This CDR3 has 16 residues. The CDR3 here is CASRSVGTGLGETQYF. The CDR3 DNA follows: TGTGCCAGCAGAAGCGTCGGGACAGGGTTGGGGGAGACCCAGTACTTC.

The rearrangement uses TRBV6-1 and TRBJ2-7, with D possibly being TRBD1 (5 bases). The germline V gene has CDR1 MNHNS and CDR2 SASEGT. V lost 4 bases, J lost 6 bases, and 16 bases lay in between. This CDR3 region has 14 residues. CDR3 region: CASSVGDRVGEQYF. The CDR3 DNA sequence: TGTGCCAGCAGTGTAGGAGACAGAGTAGGCGAGCAGTACTTC.

The table lists this clone with a few counts. This chain joins TRBV7-9 and TRBJ2-2; possibly TRBD2 for D (5 bases). The CDR3 is 14 residues long. With 5 bases removed from V and 4 bases from J, the gap between germline ends came to 11 bases. The V gene's germline CDR1 is SEHNR and CDR2 FQNEAQ (reference sequence). The CDR3 DNA sequence: TGTGCCAGCAGCCCTAGAGAGGGCACCGGGGAGCTGTTTTTT. Amino acid sequence: CASSPREGTGELFF.

V usage is TRBV9 and J usage is TRBJ1-5; no clear D gene. The CDR3 loop spans 19 amino acids. V was cut by 0 bases and J by 0 bases, with 19 bases left in between. Germline V gene data show CDR1 as SGDLS and CDR2 as YYNGEE. This CDR3 is CASSVANHSRRYSNQPQHF. CDR3 DNA sequence: TGTGCCAGCAGCGTAGCTAATCACAGCAGGCGCTATAGCAATCAGCCCCAGCATTTT.

This chain joins TRBV5-6 and TRBJ2-1; 7 bases match TRBD2. The germline V gene has CDR1 SGHDT and CDR2 YYEEEE. V trimming: 4 bases; J trimming: 5 bases; junction bases outside the gene matches: 6. This CDR3 contains 14 residues. CDR3 sequence (DNA): TGTGCCAGCAGCGATCAGACTAGCAACAATGAGCAGTTCTTC. Translation gives CASSDQTSNNEQFF.

The rearrangement joins TRBV28 to TRBJ2-7, with a weak D call TRBD2 (7 bases). Deletions cut 6 bases from V and 2 bases from J, with 20 bases between. The CDR3 length is 16 residues. The germline V gene encodes CDR1 MDHEN and CDR2 SYDVKM. CDR3: CASSQGGGLGAYEQYV. The CDR3 DNA reads as TGTGCCAGCAGCCAAGGGGGGGGGCTCGGGGCCTACGAGCAGTACGTC.

The CDR3 nucleotides are TGTGCCAGCTCCTGGCGGACAGCTCAAGAGACCCAGTACTTC. It codes for CASSWRTAQETQYF. This chain uses TRBV6-1 with TRBJ2-5; maybe TRBD1 (6 bases). The CDR3 runs to 14 residues. Germline V gives CDR1 MNHNS, CDR2 SASEGT. Trimming cost V 8 bases and J 2 bases, with 15 bases left between them.

The CDR3 protein is CASSDPGVFYGYTF. The CDR3 nucleotides are TGTGCCAGCAGTGATCCAGGGGTCTTCTATGGCTACACCTTC. The chain employs TRBV2 and TRBJ1-2; D possibly corresponds to TRBD1 (6 bases). Germline CDR1 and CDR2: SNHLY and FYNNEI. This CDR3 contains 14 residues. Trimming cost V 3 bases and J 4 bases, with 12 bases left between them. Full variable domain (outside the CDR3, taken from reference TRBV2 and TRBJ1-2): EPEVTQTPSHQVTQMGQEVILRCVPISNHLYFYWYRQILGQKVEFLVSFYNNEISEKSEIFDDQFSVERPDGSNFTLKIRSTKLEDSAMYFCASSDPGVFYGYTFGSGTRLTVV.